This T cell receptor beta chain was obtained from a study of T cell repertoires in cytomegalovirus infection. Study-wide points: It was HLA-C-restricted CMV-specific TCR beta clonotypes that dominated the response ex vivo.

TCRdb analysed the reads with MiXCR anew, one entry per CDR3 protein. Seen here are around 430,000 distinct CDR3 sequences, under 45% observed once, and the top ten hold around 44%. On this clonotype: Antigen specificity is unknown.

Deletions cut 5 bases from V and 2 bases from J, with 15 bases between. Germline-derived CDR1 and CDR2 are MNHEY and SMNVEV (reference sequence). CDR3 size: 15 residues. The V and J genes are TRBV27 and TRBJ2-5; the D gene is possibly TRBD2 (6 bases). This TCR came from a human donor in good health (CMV status not recorded). Some clones in this sample may be carry-over from other donors' samples. This specimen consisted of cultured PBMCs, obtained from culture after CMV antigen stimulation. The CDR3 region has the DNA TGTGCCAGCAGTCCGCACAAGCGGGCTCAAGAGACCCAGTACTTC. This codes for CASSPHKRAQETQYF.